A single T cell receptor beta chain is shown here with its context. Some clones are missing from TCRdb's copy, which holds only in-frame ones; the method was immunoSEQ multiplex PCR. In the table there are 200,000 or so clones, roughly four fifths of which are singletons. The data originate from a study of blood T cell repertoires in COVID-19. The sample comprised peripheral blood. This clonotype originated in a woman between 40 and 55 years old with acute or convalescent COVID-19.

The CDR3 sequence is CASTLSELKWAGGNTGELFF. Written as DNA, the CDR3 is TGTGCCAGCACCCTAAGCGAGTTAAAATGGGCAGGGGGGAACACCGGGGAGCTGTTTTTT. This chain connects TRBV28 to TRBJ2-2, with TRBD1 matching 7 bases. V lost 7 bases and J lost 1; bases outside the gene matches: 21. The CDR3 length is 20 residues. Germline CDR1 reads MDHEN; CDR2 reads SYDVKM.